A single sample is the source of the 3 T cell receptor beta chains below, sequenced in a study of shared clonotypes between healthy human individuals (dated by TCRdb to 2018 to 2021). The method behind the library was the immunoSEQ multiplex PCR assay. TCRdb provides this immuneACCESS table in a form limited to in-frame rearrangements. Some clones are lacking; in checked studies, under half of them reflect an unresolved V gene, and why the rest are absent is not known. The sample table shows some 2,500,000 clones, and approximately 94% are seen once. The ten largest clones represent about 0.38% of the sample. The sample consisted of naive CD4+ T cells from PBMCs. The label giving this sample's cell subset or site can be read as: CD45RA+ positively selected. All receptors derive from a man in his late teens or twenties in good health. Some clones in this sample may be carry-over from other donors' samples.

J is TRBJ2-2 and V is TRBV7-9; 7 nucleotides line up with TRBD2. V shed 6 bases and J 4 bases; nucleotides not matched to a gene: 8. Germline CDR1 reads SEHNR; CDR2 reads FQNEAQ (reference sequence). The CDR3 is made up of 15 amino acids. CDR3 loop: CASRSATSLTGELFF. The CDR3 nucleotides read TGTGCCAGCAGGAGCGCGACTAGCCTCACCGGGGAGCTGTTTTTT. Supplemented by reference TRBV7-9 and TRBJ2-2, the full variable domain reads DTGVSQNPRHKITKRGQNVTFRCDPISEHNRLYWYRQTLGQGPEFLTYFQNEAQLEKSRLLSDRFSAERPKGSFSTLEIQRTEQGDSAMYLCASRSATSLTGELFFGEGSRLTVL.

The V gene is TRBV5-8, the J gene TRBJ2-1; the match to TRBD1 covers 8 bases. The germline V gene has CDR1 SGHTS and CDR2 YDEGEE. J was trimmed by 9 bases and V by 4 bases; bases with no gene match: 6. This CDR3 region has 13 residues. The CDR3 coding sequence is TGTGCCAGCAGCGCGGACAGGGTACTTGAGCAGTTCTTC. It yields the protein CASSADRVLEQFF.

The count of this clone is one. The V call is TRBV29-1, the J call TRBJ1-2; perhaps TRBD1 as D (5 bases). V was clipped by 4 bases and J by 2 bases, with 8 bases between them. The CDR3 consists of 12 residues. The germline CDR1 and CDR2 sequences are SQVTM and ANQGSEA. CDR3 sequence reads: CSVGGRNYGYTF. The CDR3 coding sequence is TGCAGCGTTGGGGGCAGAAACTATGGCTACACCTTC.